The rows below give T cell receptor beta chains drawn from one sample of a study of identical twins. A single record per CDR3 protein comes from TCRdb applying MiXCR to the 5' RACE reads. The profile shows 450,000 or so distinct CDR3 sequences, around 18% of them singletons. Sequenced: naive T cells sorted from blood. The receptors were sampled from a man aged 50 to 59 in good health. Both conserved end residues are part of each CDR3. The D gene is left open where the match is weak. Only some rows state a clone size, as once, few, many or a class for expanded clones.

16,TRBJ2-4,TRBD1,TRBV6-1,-,CASSEWGQGAKNIQYF,TGTGCCAGCAGTGAATGGGGACAGGGGGCCAAAAACATTCAGTACTTC
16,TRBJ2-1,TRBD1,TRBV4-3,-,CASSQGWDRVYNEQFF,TGCGCCAGCAGCCAGGGGTGGGACAGGGTCTACAATGAGCAGTTCTTC
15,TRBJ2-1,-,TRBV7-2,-,CASSLGTATYNEQFF,TGTGCCAGCAGCTTAGGGACAGCAACCTACAATGAGCAGTTCTTC
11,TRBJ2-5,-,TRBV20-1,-,CSALGRKTQYF,TGCAGTGCTTTAGGGCGGAAGACCCAGTACTTC
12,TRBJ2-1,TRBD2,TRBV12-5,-,CASGNRGGEQFF,TGTGCTAGTGGAAACCGGGGGGGCGAGCAGTTCTTC
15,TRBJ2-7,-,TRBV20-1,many,CSARDLTWSSYEQYF,TGCAGTGCTAGAGATCTCACGTGGAGCTCCTACGAGCAGTACTTC
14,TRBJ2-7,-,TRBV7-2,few,CASSLHPGTYEQYF,TGTGCCAGCAGCTTACATCCAGGGACCTACGAGCAGTACTTC
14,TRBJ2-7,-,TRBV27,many,CASSLKISAYEQYF,TGTGCCAGCAGTTTAAAGATATCTGCCTACGAGCAGTACTTC
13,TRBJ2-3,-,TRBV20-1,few,CSAPGSLTDTQYF,TGCAGTGCTCCAGGGAGTCTCACAGATACGCAGTATTTT
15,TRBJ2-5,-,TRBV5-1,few,CASSLFGQTQETQYF,TGCGCCAGCAGCTTATTCGGACAGACTCAAGAGACCCAGTACTTC
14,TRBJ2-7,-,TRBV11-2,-,CASSRTERRGEQYF,TGTGCCAGCAGCCGAACGGAGCGGAGAGGAGAGCAGTACTTC
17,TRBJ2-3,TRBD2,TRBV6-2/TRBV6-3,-,CASSQTSGRTREDTQYF,TGTGCCAGCAGCCAGACTAGCGGGAGGACCCGCGAGGATACGCAGTATTTT
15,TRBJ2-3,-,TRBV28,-,CASTNSGGPTDTQYF,TGTGCCAGCACCAATTCAGGGGGGCCAACAGATACGCAGTATTTT
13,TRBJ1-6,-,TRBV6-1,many,CASRRGVSSPLHF,TGTGCCAGCAGAAGAGGGGTTTCTTCACCCCTCCACTTT
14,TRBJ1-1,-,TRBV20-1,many,CSARKGGAVTEAFF,TGCAGTGCTAGGAAGGGGGGCGCGGTCACTGAAGCTTTCTTT
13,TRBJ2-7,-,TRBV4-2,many,CASSRFESQWQYF,TGTGCCAGCAGCCGGTTTGAGTCTCAGTGGCAGTACTTC
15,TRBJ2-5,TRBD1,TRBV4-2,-,CASSQTGQVGETQYF,TGTGCCAGCAGCCAAACCGGACAGGTGGGGGAGACCCAGTACTTC
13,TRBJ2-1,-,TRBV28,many,CASSLRIRNEQFF,TGTGCCAGCAGTTTACGGATTAGGAATGAGCAGTTCTTC
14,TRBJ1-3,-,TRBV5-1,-,CASSGDISGNTIYF,TGCGCCAGCAGCGGGGACATCTCTGGAAACACCATATATTTT